These T cell receptor beta chains were read from a single sample in a study of identical twins. Each CDR3 protein is one row after TCRdb ran MiXCR on the 5' RACE reads. The sample has about 520,000 distinct CDR3 sequences, roughly 21% seen once. These data were likewise used in another study, on T cells expressing NK-cell markers.

The sequencing sample was made of CD4+ T cells sorted from blood. The receptors derive from a woman between 18 and 29 years old in good health. Each CDR3 is given without its conserved first and last residue.

j_call v_call cdr3_aa
TRBJ2-3 TRBV4-3 ASSPWAGGGDTQY
TRBJ2-7 TRBV20-1 SVVLSWGEQY
TRBJ1-5 TRBV5-1 ASSPVPTGGGNQPQH
TRBJ2-7 TRBV5-1 ASSLGGTATYEQY
TRBJ2-1 TRBV20-1 SARLRGGRNEQF
TRBJ1-2 TRBV6-5 ASSFAATNYGYT
TRBJ2-3 TRBV6-5 ASSFSGIVY
TRBJ1-2 TRBV20-1 SARPRGNYGYT
TRBJ2-1 TRBV5-1 ARQAVLRNEQF
TRBJ2-7 TRBV9 ASSPQEHGYYEQY
TRBJ2-7 TRBV10-3 AISDGAGGWSEQY
TRBJ2-1 TRBV5-5 ASSRTPSGTSYNEQF
TRBJ2-1 TRBV5-1 ASSPGLLAETYNEQF
TRBJ2-3 TRBV5-1 ASSFPGLAGGADTQY
TRBJ2-2 TRBV12-3/TRBV12-4 ASSLEQGAGELF
TRBJ1-1 TRBV12-3/TRBV12-4 ASSRPDSDGTEAF
TRBJ1-1 TRBV20-1 SAREGLRDRGTEAF
TRBJ2-5 TRBV6-5 ARREEETQY
TRBJ1-2 TRBV20-1 SARDGMVYGYT
TRBJ2-7 TRBV20-1 SGLAGGEQY
TRBJ1-1 TRBV18 ASSPSRGGTEAF
TRBJ2-5 TRBV5-6 ASSLVGVRGETQY
TRBJ2-4 TRBV7-2 ASSLGTAMRIQY
TRBJ2-3 TRBV6-5 ASSYSRGSTDTQY
TRBJ2-3 TRBV20-1 SALLGTTDTQY
TRBJ2-2 TRBV6-1 ASSTGTANTGELF
TRBJ1-2 TRBV5-5 ASSHRDRGVGYT
TRBJ2-1 TRBV12-3/TRBV12-4 ASRPGQETNEQF
TRBJ2-6 TRBV10-3 AIMGTGLSSGANVLT
TRBJ1-5 TRBV12-3/TRBV12-4 ASSLRSARPNQPQH
TRBJ2-1 TRBV5-6 ASSLAQRWLGNEQF
TRBJ2-5 TRBV3-1 ASSLSGGRQETQY
TRBJ2-2 TRBV11-2 ASSSPKATGELF
TRBJ1-1 TRBV18 ASSPRAGLTEAF
TRBJ2-1 TRBV20-1 SANPPDGVCL
TRBJ1-1 TRBV7-8 ASSLLPGQVGNTEAF
TRBJ2-7 TRBV6-1 ASSRQEGYEQY
TRBJ2-4 TRBV4-3 ASSRAGTPGERNIQY
TRBJ2-1 TRBV5-1 ASSLGTSGRYNEQF
TRBJ1-5 TRBV6-5 ASSYSGQLGQPQH
TRBJ2-3 TRBV20-1 SASGSSGSSTDTQY
TRBJ2-3 TRBV25-1 ASSVSGLAGSTDTQY
TRBJ2-3 TRBV5-1 ASSLGLSLMDTQY
TRBJ2-1 TRBV6-2/TRBV6-3 ASSGSWDNLFDEQF
TRBJ2-3 TRBV2 ASSNNLLDFRTDTQY
TRBJ1-2 TRBV12-3/TRBV12-4 ASKQGNSNYGYT
TRBJ1-5 TRBV7-8 ASSFQLTGIQPQH
TRBJ2-7 TRBV2 ASSTQGGYEQY
TRBJ2-7 TRBV20-1 SGSRSYEQY
TRBJ2-1 TRBV5-6 ASSYRGTAYNEQF
TRBJ2-6 TRBV28 ASSLSWGSGANVLT
TRBJ2-1 TRBV20-1 SAGRTNSYNEQF
TRBJ1-2 TRBV7-2 ASSLDGFYYGYT